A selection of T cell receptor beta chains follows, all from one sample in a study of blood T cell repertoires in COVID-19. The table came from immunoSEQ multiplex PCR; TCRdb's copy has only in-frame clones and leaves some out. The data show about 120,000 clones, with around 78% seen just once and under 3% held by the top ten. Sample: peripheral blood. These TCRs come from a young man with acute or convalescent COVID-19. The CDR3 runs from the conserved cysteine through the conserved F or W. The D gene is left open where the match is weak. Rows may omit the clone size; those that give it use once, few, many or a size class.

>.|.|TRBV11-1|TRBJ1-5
CASSSTTNQPQHF
TGTGCCAGCAGCTCTACGACTAATCAGCCCCAGCATTTT
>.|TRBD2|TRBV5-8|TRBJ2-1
CASSLRGLAGESEQFF
TGTGCCAGCAGCTTGCGGGGACTAGCGGGAGAAAGTGAGCAGTTCTTC
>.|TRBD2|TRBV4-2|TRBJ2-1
CASSQFDLRRGGHEQFF
TGTGCCAGCAGCCAATTTGATTTACGGCGGGGGGGACATGAGCAGTTCTTC
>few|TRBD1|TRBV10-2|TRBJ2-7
CASSETGTGDGEQYF
TGCGCCAGCAGTGAAACCGGGACAGGGGATGGAGAGCAGTACTTC
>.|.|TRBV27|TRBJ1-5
CASSHWTRGGGQPQHF
TGTGCCAGCAGTCATTGGACACGCGGGGGGGGGCAGCCCCAGCATTTT
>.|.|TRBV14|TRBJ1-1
CASSQDQNTEAFF
TGTGCCAGCAGCCAAGATCAGAACACTGAAGCTTTCTTT
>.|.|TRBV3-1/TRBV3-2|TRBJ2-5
CASSAGGPRAQYF
TGTGCCAGCAGCGCAGGGGGGCCGAGGGCCCAGTACTTC
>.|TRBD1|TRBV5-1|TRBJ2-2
CASSLQGPYTGELFF
TGCGCCAGCAGCTTACAGGGGCCCTACACCGGGGAGCTGTTTTTT
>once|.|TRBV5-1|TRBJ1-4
CASSGQLNEKLFF
TGCGCCAGCAGCGGGCAGCTTAATGAAAAACTGTTTTTT
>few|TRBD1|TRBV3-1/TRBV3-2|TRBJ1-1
CASSPWTGRTEAFF
TGTGCCAGCAGCCCCTGGACAGGGAGGACTGAAGCTTTCTTT
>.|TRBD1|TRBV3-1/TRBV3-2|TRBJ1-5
CASSLRQGDQPQHF
TGTGCCAGCAGCTTAAGACAGGGGGATCAGCCCCAGCATTTT
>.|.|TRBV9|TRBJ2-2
CASSVRVAGELFF
TGTGCCAGCAGCGTACGGGTGGCCGGGGAGCTGTTTTTT
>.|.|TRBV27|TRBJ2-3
CASSSIADTQYF
TGTGCCAGCAGTTCTATTGCAGATACGCAGTATTTT
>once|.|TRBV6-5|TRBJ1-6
CASSNHRASSPLHF
TGTGCCAGCAGTAATCACAGAGCAAGCTCACCCCTCCACTTT
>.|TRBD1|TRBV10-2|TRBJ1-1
CASSTGTGATEAFF
TGCGCCAGTTCCACCGGGACAGGGGCCACTGAAGCTTTCTTT
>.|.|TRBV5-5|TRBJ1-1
CASSLELGRDTEAFF
TGTGCCAGCAGCTTGGAACTGGGGAGAGACACTGAAGCTTTCTTT
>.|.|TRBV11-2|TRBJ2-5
CASSLGEQGLQETQYF
TGTGCCAGCAGCCTGGGGGAGCAGGGACTCCAAGAGACCCAGTACTTC
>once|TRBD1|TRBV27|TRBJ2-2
CASSWARGTGELFF
TGTGCCAGCAGTTGGGCCAGGGGGACCGGGGAGCTGTTTTTT
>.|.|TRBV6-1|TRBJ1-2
CASSETGYILDRWGYTF
TGTGCCAGCAGTGAAACAGGGTACATCTTAGATCGATGGGGCTACACCTTC
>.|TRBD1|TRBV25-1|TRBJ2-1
CASSERRQGAFDEQFF
TGTGCCAGCAGTGAACGTAGACAGGGGGCTTTCGATGAGCAGTTCTTC
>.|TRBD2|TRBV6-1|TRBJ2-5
CASSERASGIETQYF
TGTGCCAGCAGTGAAAGGGCTAGCGGGATTGAGACCCAGTACTTC
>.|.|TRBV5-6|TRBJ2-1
CASSSFSGVRNEQFF
TGTGCCAGCAGCTCTTTTAGCGGAGTTAGAAATGAGCAGTTCTTC
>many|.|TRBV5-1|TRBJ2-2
CASSLGWTPNTGELFF
TGCGCCAGCAGCTTGGGATGGACACCTAACACCGGGGAGCTGTTTTTT
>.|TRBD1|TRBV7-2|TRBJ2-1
CASSLGTGAYEQFF
TGTGCCAGCAGCTTAGGGACAGGGGCCTATGAGCAGTTCTTC
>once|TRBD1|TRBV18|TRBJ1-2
CASSPGTGENLHGYTF
TGTGCCAGCTCACCGGGGACAGGCGAAAATTTACATGGCTACACCTTC
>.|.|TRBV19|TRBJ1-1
CASSPPYATEAFF
TGTGCCAGTAGTCCTCCCTACGCTACTGAAGCTTTCTTT